The clone carrying this TCR beta chain was recorded only once. The CDR3 is 14 amino acids. Germline assignment: CDR1 MDHEN and CDR2 SYDVKM. Deletions cut 3 bases from V and 6 bases from J, with 11 bases between. The sample belongs to a study of blood T cell repertoires in COVID-19. Study-wide context: The samples span acute and convalescent COVID-19 from the United States, Italy and Spain. Nucleic acid was either cDNA or gDNA, and it came from T cells, B-cell-depleted T cells, or PBMCs.

Patients of the Seattle cohort, enrolled during active infection, were followed longitudinally. Original handling: It was from reference gene primer amplification that nucleated cell counts were estimated. Assay: immunoSEQ multiplex PCR; the TCRdb copy retains only in-frame clones and omits some. V and J calls and clone size are given by that table; D and trimming were obtained from the DNA. This sample yields about 260,000 clones, of which approximately 86% are seen a single time; roughly 5.6% belongs to the top ten. The sample comprised peripheral blood. The origin of this receptor is a woman aged 55-69 years with COVID-19, enrolled during active disease. The chain joins TRBV28 to TRBJ1-4; tentative D call: TRBD1 (6 bases). The CDR3 is CASSFGGLDEKLFF. In DNA form, the CDR3 reads TGTGCCAGCAGTTTCGGGGGGCTGGATGAAAAACTGTTTTTT.